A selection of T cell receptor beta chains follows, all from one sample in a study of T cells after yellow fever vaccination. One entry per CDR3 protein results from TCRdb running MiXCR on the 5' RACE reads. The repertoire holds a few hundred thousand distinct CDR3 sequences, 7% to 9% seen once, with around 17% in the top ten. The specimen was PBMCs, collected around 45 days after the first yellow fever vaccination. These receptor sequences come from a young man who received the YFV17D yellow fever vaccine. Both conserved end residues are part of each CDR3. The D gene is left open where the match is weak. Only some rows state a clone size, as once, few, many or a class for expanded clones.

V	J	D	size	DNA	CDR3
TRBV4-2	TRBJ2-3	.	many	TGTGCCAGCAGCCAAGAACGTGGCACAGATACGCAGTATTTT	CASSQERGTDTQYF
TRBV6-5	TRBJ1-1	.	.	TGTGCCAGCAGTTACGAGGGGAGTGCTTTCTTT	CASSYEGSAFF
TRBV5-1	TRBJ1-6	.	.	TGCGCCAGCAGCGTGCAGGGACACAATTCACCCCTCCACTTT	CASSVQGHNSPLHF
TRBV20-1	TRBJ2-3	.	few	TGCAGTGCTAGAGAGGGCCTTCTGGAGGGGCAGTATTTT	CSAREGLLEGQYF
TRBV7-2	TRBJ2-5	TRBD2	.	TGTGCCAGCAGCTTAGGGGGCGCTAGCGGGGGAGTAAAGACCCAGTACTTC	CASSLGGASGGVKTQYF
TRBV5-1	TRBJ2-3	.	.	TGCGCCAGCACCTCGGGGGATACGCAGTATTTT	CASTSGDTQYF
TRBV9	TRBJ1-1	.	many	TGTGCCAGCAGCGTCCGAGGGGGGTTGGGCACTGAAGCTTTCTTT	CASSVRGGLGTEAFF
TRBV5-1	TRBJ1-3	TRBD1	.	TGCGCCAGCAGCTGGGGGCCGGACAGGGCTGGAAACACCATATATTTT	CASSWGPDRAGNTIYF
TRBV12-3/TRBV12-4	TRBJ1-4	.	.	TGTGCCAGCAGGCCTGGGATCGGTGAAAAACTGTTTTTT	CASRPGIGEKLFF
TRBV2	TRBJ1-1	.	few	TGTGCCAGCCGGGGAGGACAGTCCTACACTGAAGCTTTCTTT	CASRGGQSYTEAFF
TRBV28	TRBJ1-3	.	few	TGTGCCAGCAGTTTCGGTCAAACAGCGATTTCTGGAAACACCATATATTTT	CASSFGQTAISGNTIYF
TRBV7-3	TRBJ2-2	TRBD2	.	TGTGCCAGCAGCAAAAGCGGGGAAGTCACCGGGGAGCTGTTTTTT	CASSKSGEVTGELFF
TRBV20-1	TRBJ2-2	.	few	TGCAGTGCTAGGGGGGGGACAGCCGCCAACACCGGGGAGCTGTTTTTT	CSARGGTAANTGELFF
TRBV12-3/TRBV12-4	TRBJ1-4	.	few	TGTGCCAGCAGTTTATCCACAGGAGATGAAAAACTGTTTTTT	CASSLSTGDEKLFF
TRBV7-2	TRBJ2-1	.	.	TGTGCCAGCAGCTTAGTGGGACACCAAGAGCAGTTCTTC	CASSLVGHQEQFF
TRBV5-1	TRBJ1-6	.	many	TGCGCCAGCAGGACCAGGGCCCCCGAATCACCCCTCCACTTT	CASRTRAPESPLHF
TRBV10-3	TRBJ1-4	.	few	TGTGCCATCAGTGAGGGTGAAAAACTGTTTTTT	CAISEGEKLFF
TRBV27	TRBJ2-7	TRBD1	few	TGTGCCAGCAGCCGAAGCCAGGGGGTAACCTACGAGCAGTACTTC	CASSRSQGVTYEQYF
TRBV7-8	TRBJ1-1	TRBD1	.	TGTGCCAGCAGCTTACGAACAGGGGGCACTGAAGCTTTCTTT	CASSLRTGGTEAFF
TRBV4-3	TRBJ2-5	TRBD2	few	TGCGCCAGCAGCCCAGGGACTAGCGGGATGGAGACCCAGTACTTC	CASSPGTSGMETQYF
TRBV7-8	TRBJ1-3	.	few	TGTGCCAGCAGCCATGATCGGGACCGGGCGACCATATATTTT	CASSHDRDRATIYF
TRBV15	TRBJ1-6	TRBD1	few	TGTGCCACCCGGGACAGGGGTAGTTCACCCCTCCACTTT	CATRDRGSSPLHF
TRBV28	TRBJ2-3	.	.	TGTGCCAGCAGGCAGCGCACCCCCACAGATACGCAGTATTTT	CASRQRTPTDTQYF
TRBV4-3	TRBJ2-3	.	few	TGCGCCAGCAGCCAAGGACCCAGGGCGCGAGGTAGCACAGATACGCAGTATTTT	CASSQGPRARGSTDTQYF
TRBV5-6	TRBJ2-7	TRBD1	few	TGTGCCAGCACCCCATCGACAGGGGCCCCCTACGAGCAGTACTTC	CASTPSTGAPYEQYF
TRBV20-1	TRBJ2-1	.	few	TGCAGTGCTAACAGGCCCTCCTACAATGAGCAGTTCTTC	CSANRPSYNEQFF
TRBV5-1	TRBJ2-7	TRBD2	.	TGCGCCAGCACCAAATCCGGGACTAGTAACGAGCAGTACTTC	CASTKSGTSNEQYF
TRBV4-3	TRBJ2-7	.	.	TGCGCCAGCAGCCAAGATCAGTTCCTGGGCTTGGACGAGCAGTACTTC	CASSQDQFLGLDEQYF
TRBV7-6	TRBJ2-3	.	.	TGTGCCAGCAGCCCACAGGGGAGGGATACGCAGTATTTT	CASSPQGRDTQYF
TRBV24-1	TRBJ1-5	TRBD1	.	TGTGCCACCAGTGCCGGGGACAGGCCCCTCTCCCAGCCCCAGCATTTT	CATSAGDRPLSQPQHF
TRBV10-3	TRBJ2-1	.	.	TGTGCCATCAGTGAGGCAGCGAGCTCCTACAATGAGCAGTTCTTC	CAISEAASSYNEQFF
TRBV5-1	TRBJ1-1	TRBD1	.	TGCGCCAGCCCCAGGACAGGGGCTGAAGCTTTCTTT	CASPRTGAEAFF
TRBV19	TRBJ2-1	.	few	TGTGCCAGTAGTTCGGGCCGCGACAAACGATGGAATGAGCAGTTCTTC	CASSSGRDKRWNEQFF
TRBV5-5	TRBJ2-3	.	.	TGTGCCAGCAGCCCTTGGGGGGCTCCCACAGATACGCAGTATTTT	CASSPWGAPTDTQYF
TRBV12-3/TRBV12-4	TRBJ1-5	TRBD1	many	TGTGCCAGCAGTGGACAGGGGGGTCAGCCCCAGCATTTT	CASSGQGGQPQHF
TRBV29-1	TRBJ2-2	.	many	TGCAGCGTTGTGCGGTGGGGGACCGGGGAGCTGTTTTTT	CSVVRWGTGELFF
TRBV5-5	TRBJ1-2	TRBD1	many	TGTGCCAGCAGCGGAACAGGGGGAGATGGCTACACCTTC	CASSGTGGDGYTF
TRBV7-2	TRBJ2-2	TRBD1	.	TGTGCCAGCAGCCTGACAGGGATAGTCGGGGAGCTGTTTTTT	CASSLTGIVGELFF
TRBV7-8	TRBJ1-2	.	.	TGTGCCAGCAGCTTAGATTCCCTGGTCCGTGGCTACACCTTC	CASSLDSLVRGYTF
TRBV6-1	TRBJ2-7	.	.	TGTGCCAGCAGTGAAGCCCTCTTCGAGCAGTACTTC	CASSEALFEQYF
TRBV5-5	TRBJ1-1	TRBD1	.	TGTGCCAGCAGCGGGAGACAGGGGGCCCAATGGGGGAACACTGAAGCTTTCTTT	CASSGRQGAQWGNTEAFF
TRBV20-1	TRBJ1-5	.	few	TGCAGTGCTAGGGGGGCCGGCAATCAGCCCCAGCATTTT	CSARGAGNQPQHF
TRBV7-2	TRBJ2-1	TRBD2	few	TGTGCCAGCAGCCCTAGCGGGGGGGCCTGGAATGAGCAGTTCTTC	CASSPSGGAWNEQFF
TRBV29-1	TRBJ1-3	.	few	TGCAGCGTTTACGACAGGCGCTCTGGAAACACCATATATTTT	CSVYDRRSGNTIYF
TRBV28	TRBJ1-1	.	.	TGTGCCAGCAGTTTGGCTGTGGGGGGCGTGACTGAAGCTTTCTTT	CASSLAVGGVTEAFF
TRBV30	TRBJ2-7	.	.	TGTGCCTGGAGTGTACCAGGGTCGTACGAGCAGTACTTC	CAWSVPGSYEQYF
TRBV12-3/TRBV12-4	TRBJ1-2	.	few	TGTGCCAGTTCGCAAAGGGCGGGCTATGGCTACACCTTC	CASSQRAGYGYTF
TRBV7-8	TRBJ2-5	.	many	TGTGCCAGCATTTCACAACAGCAAGGAGAGACCCAGTACTTC	CASISQQQGETQYF
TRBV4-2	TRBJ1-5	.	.	TGTGCCAGCAGCCAAGGCGGTAGGCAGGGAGGTCAGCCCCAGCATTTT	CASSQGGRQGGQPQHF
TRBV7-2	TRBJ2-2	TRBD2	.	TGTGCCAGCAGCCCTGGGGCTAGCGGGGGGGCCCCCGGGGAGCTGTTTTTT	CASSPGASGGAPGELFF
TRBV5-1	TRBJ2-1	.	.	TGCGCCAGCAGCTTAGTACAGGGCTCCTACAATGAGCAGTTCTTC	CASSLVQGSYNEQFF
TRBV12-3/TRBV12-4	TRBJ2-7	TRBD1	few	TGTGCCAGCAGTTTGGGGGGACAGGTCTTAAACTACGAGCAGTACTTC	CASSLGGQVLNYEQYF
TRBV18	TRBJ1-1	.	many	TGTGCCAGCTCACCCAGGGTTATGAACACTGAAGCTTTCTTT	CASSPRVMNTEAFF